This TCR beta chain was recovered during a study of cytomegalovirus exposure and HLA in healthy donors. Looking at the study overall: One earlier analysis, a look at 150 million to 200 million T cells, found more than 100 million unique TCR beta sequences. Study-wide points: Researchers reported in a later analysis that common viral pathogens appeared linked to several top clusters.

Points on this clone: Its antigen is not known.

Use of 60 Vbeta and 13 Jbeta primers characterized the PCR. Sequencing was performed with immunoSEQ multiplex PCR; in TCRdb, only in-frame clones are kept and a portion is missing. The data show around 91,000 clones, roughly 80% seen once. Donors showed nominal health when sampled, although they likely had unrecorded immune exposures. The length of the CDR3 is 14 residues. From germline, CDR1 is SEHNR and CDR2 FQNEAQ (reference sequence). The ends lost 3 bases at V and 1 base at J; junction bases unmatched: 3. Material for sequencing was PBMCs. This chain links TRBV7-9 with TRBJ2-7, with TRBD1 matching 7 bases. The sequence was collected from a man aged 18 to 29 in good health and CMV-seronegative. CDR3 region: CASSFLQGSYEQYF. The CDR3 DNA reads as TGTGCCAGCAGCTTTCTACAGGGGTCCTACGAGCAGTACTTC. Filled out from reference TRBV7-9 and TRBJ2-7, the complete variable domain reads DTGVSQNPRHKITKRGQNVTFRCDPISEHNRLYWYRQTLGQGPEFLTYFQNEAQLEKSRLLSDRFSAERPKGSFSTLEIQRTEQGDSAMYLCASSFLQGSYEQYFGPGTRLTVT.